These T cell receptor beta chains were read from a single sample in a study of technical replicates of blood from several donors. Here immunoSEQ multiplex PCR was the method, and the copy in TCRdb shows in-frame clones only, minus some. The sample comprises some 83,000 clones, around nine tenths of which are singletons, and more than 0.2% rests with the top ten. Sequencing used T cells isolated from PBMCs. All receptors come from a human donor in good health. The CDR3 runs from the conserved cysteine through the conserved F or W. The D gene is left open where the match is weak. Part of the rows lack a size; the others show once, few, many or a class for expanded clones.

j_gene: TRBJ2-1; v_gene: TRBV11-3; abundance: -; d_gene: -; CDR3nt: TGTGCCAGCAGCTGGCGAGGAGGAGGAGAGTTCTTC; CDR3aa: CASSWRGGGEFF
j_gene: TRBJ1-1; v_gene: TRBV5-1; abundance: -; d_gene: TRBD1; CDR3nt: TGCGCCAGCAGCAGAAAAACAGGGGACGCTCCTGAAGCTTTCTTT; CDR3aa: CASSRKTGDAPEAFF
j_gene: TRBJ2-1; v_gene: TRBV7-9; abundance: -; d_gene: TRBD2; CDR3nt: TGTGCCAGCAGCCCGGGACTAGCGGGAAGGATGATCAATGAGCAGTTCTTC; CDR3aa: CASSPGLAGRMINEQFF
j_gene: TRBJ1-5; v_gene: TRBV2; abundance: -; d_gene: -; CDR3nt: TGTGCCAGCAGTGTAGAGGGCAATCAGCCCCAGCATTTT; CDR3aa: CASSVEGNQPQHF
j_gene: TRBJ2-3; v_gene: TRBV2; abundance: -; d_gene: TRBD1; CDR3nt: TGTGCCAGCAGTGAGACAGGGGCGTTTCCTAAACCTAGCACAGATACGCAGTATTTT; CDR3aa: CASSETGAFPKPSTDTQYF
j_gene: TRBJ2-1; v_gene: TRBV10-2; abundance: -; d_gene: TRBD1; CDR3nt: TGCGCCAGCAGTCCCACAGGGGGACCCTACAATGAGCAGTTCTTC; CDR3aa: CASSPTGGPYNEQFF
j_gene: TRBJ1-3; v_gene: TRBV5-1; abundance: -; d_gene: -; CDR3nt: TGCGCCAGCAGCCCCGCCCGACCCAGGGCCACTGGAAACACCATATATTTT; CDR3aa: CASSPARPRATGNTIYF
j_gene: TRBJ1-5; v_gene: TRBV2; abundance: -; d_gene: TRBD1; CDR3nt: TGTGCCAGCAAGGTACGAGGGACAGGGGGGCAGCCCCAGCATTTT; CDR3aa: CASKVRGTGGQPQHF
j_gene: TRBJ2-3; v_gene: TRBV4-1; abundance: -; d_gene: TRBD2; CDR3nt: TGCGCCAGCAGCCAAGTGGCGGGAGGGCGGACAGATACGCAGTATTTT; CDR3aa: CASSQVAGGRTDTQYF
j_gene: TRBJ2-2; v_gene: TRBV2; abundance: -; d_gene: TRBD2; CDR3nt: TGTGCCAGCAGTGAAGGGCCTAGCGGGGCGAACACCGGGGAGCTGTTTTTT; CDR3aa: CASSEGPSGANTGELFF
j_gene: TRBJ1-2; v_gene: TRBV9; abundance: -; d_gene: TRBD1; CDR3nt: TGTGCCAGCAGCGGAACCTCCTCCGGACAGGCAAACTATGGCTACACCTTC; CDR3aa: CASSGTSSGQANYGYTF
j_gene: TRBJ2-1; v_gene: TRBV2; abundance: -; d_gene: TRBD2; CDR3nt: TGTGCCAGCAAAAGGGAGGGGAGTACCCACAATGAGCAGTTCTTC; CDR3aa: CASKREGSTHNEQFF
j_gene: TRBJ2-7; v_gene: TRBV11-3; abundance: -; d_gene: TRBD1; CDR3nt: TGTGCCAGCAGCTCTAAGGGACAGAAAGGATCGAGCGAGCAGTACTTC; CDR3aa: CASSSKGQKGSSEQYF
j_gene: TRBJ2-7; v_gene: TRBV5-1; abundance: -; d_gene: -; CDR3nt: TGCGCCAGCAGCGCGGCCTCCGGGACTTCAATTACCTACGAGCAGTACTTC; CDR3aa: CASSAASGTSITYEQYF
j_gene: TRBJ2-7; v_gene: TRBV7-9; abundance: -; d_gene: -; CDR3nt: TGTGCCAGCAGCTTAGCGACAGGCCCTGCCTACGAGCAGTACTTC; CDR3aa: CASSLATGPAYEQYF
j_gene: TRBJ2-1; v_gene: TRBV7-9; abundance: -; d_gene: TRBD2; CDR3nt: TGTGCCAGCAGCATCGGGTCGGGGGGGCAGTTCTTC; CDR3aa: CASSIGSGGQFF
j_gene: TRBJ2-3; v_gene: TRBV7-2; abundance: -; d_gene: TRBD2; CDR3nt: TGTGCCAGCAGCTCGTCTAGCGGTCTCCTCCGAAGAACGCAGTATTTT; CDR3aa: CASSSSSGLLRRTQYF
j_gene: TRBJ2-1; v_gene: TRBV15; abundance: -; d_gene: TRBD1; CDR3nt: TGTGCCACCAGCAGAGAGGCGAGACAGGGCCACAATGAGCAGTTCTTC; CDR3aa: CATSREARQGHNEQFF
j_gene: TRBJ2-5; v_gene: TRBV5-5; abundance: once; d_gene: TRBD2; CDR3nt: TGTGCCAGCAAACTAGCGGGGGGGCCGAAGACCCAGTACTTC; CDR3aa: CASKLAGGPKTQYF
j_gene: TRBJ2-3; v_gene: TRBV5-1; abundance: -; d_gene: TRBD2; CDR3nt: TGCGCCAGCAGCTTGGGATCCCTAGCGGGGGGGCTTTCCGATACGCAGTATTTT; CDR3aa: CASSLGSLAGGLSDTQYF
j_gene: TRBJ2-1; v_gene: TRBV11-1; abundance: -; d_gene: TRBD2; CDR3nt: TGTGCCAGCAGCCCCGCTGGGGCTAGCGGCGTCCCGTGGTTCTTC; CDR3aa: CASSPAGASGVPWFF
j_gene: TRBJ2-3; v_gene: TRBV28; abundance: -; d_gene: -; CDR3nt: TGTGCCAGCAGTTCACAGGTTAGCACAGATACGCAGTATTTT; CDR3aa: CASSSQVSTDTQYF
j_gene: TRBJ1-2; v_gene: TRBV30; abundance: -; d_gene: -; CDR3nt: TGTGCCTGGAGTAGTGGGCCGGGGTATGGCTACACCTTC; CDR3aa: CAWSSGPGYGYTF
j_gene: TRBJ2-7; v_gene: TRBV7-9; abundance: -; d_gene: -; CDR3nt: TGTGCCAGCAGCTTAGGCCTCGGACAGCGGGGCTACGAGCAGTACTTC; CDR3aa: CASSLGLGQRGYEQYF
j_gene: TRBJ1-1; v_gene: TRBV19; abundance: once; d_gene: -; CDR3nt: TGTGCCAGTAGTATCGGAGAGGGCCCGAACACTGAAGCTTTCTTT; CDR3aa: CASSIGEGPNTEAFF
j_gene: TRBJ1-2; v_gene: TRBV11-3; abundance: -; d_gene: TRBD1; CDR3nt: TGTGCCAGCAGCTCGGGACAGGACCTCTATGGCTACACCTTC; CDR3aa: CASSSGQDLYGYTF